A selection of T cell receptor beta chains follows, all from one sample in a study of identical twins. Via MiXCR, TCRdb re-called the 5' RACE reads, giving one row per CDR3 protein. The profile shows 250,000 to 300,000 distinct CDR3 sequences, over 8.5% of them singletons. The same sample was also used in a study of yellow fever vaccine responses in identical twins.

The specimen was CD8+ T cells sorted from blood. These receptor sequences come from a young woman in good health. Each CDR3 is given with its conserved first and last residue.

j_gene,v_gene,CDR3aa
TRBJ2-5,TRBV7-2,CASSSLETGLETQYF
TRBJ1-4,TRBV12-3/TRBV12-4,CASSPGEMGNEKLFF
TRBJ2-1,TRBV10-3,CAISPDQSSWQGEKDEQFF
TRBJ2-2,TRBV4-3,CASSQDGGDRGPGELFF
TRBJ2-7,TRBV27,CASSSLTTSGGLYEQYF
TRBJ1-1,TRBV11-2,CASSSFPHGYTEALF
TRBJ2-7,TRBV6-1,CASSIAGGTYEQYF
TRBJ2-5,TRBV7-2,CASSRNGQSQETQYF
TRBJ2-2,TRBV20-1,CSASGVGTGELFF
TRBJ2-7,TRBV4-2,CASSQENQPDEQYF
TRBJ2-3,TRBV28,CASSMTGSASTDTQYF
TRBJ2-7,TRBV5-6,CASSPRAGYEQYF
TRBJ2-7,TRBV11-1,CASSLREDSLYEQYF
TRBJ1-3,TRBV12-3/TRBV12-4,CASSLPGGSSVGNTIYF